This T cell receptor beta chain derives from a study of cytomegalovirus exposure and HLA in healthy donors. Study-wide findings and caveats: Based on reports, TCR beta sequences accurately predicted HLA-A and HLA-B alleles for most subjects.

The PCR employed 60 Vbeta primers together with 13 Jbeta primers. The repertoire was sequenced with immunoSEQ multiplex PCR; TCRdb's copy has only in-frame clones and lacks some. This table holds 250,000 to 350,000 clones, roughly 70% found once. About this clone: The target antigen is unknown.

This CDR3 region has 17 residues. The material sequenced was PBMCs. This sequence originates from a female donor in good health and CMV-seronegative. V and J are TRBV21-1 and TRBJ1-1; the DNA was not compared with TRBD1, the D call given in the table. TRBV21-1 is a pseudogene locus. The CDR3 DNA reads TGTGCCAGCAGCAAAGACGGCAGGGGGCGATTGGGGACTGAAGCTTTCTTT. It specifies CASSKDGRGRLGTEAFF.